This T cell receptor (beta chain) was found in a study of beta chain features in type 1 diabetes. Only a few counts were recorded for this clone. What it recognizes is unknown. Findings and caveats of the study: High-TCR-expressing cells could be over-represented by cDNA sequencing. TCRB CDR3 length was moderately but significantly reduced in all four CD4+ subsets of Type 1 diabetes patients.

The whole isolated RNA underwent reverse transcription, so sequencing captured expressed TCRB transcripts. TCRdb's copy holds only in-frame clones and misses some; the assay was immunoSEQ multiplex PCR. The sample consists of about 53,000 clones, 63% of them appearing once. CDR1 and CDR2 (germline): SGHTA, FQGNSA. The CDR3 spans 14 residues. V was trimmed by 3 bases and J by 10 bases, leaving 16 bases between them. Sorting based on CD45RO/CCR7/CD25/CD127/CD95/CD27 separated CD4+ naive, central memory, regulatory and stem cell-like memory cells. Sequencing used stem cell memory CD4+ T cells from blood. The receptor was derived from a woman in her 30s with type 1 diabetes. V and J are TRBV7-2 and TRBJ2-1, with a tentative D call TRBD1 (5 bases). CDR3 loop: CASSLSDNRKEQFF. The CDR3 region has the DNA TGTGCCAGCAGCTTGTCGGACAACCGAAAAGAGCAGTTCTTC.